Reported below is one T cell receptor beta chain. The antigen is not known. The method was immunoSEQ multiplex PCR; TCRdb's version includes in-frame clones alone and lacks a portion of them. Of roughly 40,000 clones listed, more than 80% are singletons. This record comes from a study of OX40 agonist ivuxolimab in advanced cancers. Study conclusions and caveats: By week 6 at 0.1 to 3.0 mg/kg, blood CD4+ and CD8+ T cells had expanded clonally. The mean number of expanded clones was higher in CD8+ T cells than in CD4+.

Germline CDR1 and CDR2: WNHNN and SYGVQD (reference sequence). This CDR3 spans 13 amino acids. Germline trimming cut 6 bases from V and 2 bases from J; bases unmatched to any gene: 1. This sequence joins TRBV10-1 and TRBJ2-1; 7 bases align to TRBD1. The origin of this receptor is an adult with an advanced solid tumor such as melanoma, head and neck, liver or kidney cancer. The sample here was CD4+ or CD8+ T cells sorted from blood, taken in a trial of the OX40 agonist ivuxolimab. The CDR3 region has the DNA TGCGCCAGCAGAGGACAGGCCTACAATGAGCAGTTCTTC. Its translation: CASRGQAYNEQFF.